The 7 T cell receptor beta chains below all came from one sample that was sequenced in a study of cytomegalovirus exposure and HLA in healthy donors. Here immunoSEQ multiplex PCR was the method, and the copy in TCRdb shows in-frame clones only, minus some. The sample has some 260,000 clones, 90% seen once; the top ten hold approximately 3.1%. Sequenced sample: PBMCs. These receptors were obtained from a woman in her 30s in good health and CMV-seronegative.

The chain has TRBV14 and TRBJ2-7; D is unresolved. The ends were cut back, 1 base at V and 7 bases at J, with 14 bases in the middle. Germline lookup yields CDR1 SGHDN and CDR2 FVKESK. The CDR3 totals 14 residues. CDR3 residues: CASSQGLIQGEQYF. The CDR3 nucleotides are TGTGCCAGCAGCCAAGGACTCATTCAAGGGGAGCAGTACTTC. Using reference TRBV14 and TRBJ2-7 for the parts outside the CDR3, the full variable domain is EAGVTQFPSHSVIEKGQTVTLRCDPISGHDNLYWYRRVMGKEIKFLLHFVKESKQDESGMPNNRFLAERTGGTYSTLKVQPAELEDSGVYFCASSQGLIQGEQYFGPGTRLTVT.

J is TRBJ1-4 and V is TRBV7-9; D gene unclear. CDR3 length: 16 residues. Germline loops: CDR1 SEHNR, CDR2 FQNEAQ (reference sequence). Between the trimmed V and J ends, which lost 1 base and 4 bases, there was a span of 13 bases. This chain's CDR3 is CASSLEGTAINEKLFF. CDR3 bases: TGTGCCAGCAGCTTAGAGGGCACAGCCATTAATGAAAAACTGTTTTTT.

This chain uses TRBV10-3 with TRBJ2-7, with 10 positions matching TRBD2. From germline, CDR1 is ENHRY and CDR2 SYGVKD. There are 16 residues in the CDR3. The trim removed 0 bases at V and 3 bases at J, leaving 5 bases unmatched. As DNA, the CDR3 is TGTGCCATCAGTGAGTCGACGACTAGCGGGTTCTACGAGCAGTACTTC. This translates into CAISESTTSGFYEQYF.

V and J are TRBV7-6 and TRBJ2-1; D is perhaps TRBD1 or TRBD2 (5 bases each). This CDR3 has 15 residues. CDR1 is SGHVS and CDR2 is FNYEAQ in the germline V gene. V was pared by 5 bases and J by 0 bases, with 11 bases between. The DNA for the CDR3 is TGTGCCAGCAGCACCGGGACGCCCTCCTACAATGAGCAGTTCTTC. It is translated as CASSTGTPSYNEQFF.

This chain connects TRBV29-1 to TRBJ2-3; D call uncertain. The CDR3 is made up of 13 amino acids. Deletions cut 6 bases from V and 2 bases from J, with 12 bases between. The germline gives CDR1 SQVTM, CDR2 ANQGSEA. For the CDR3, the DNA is TGCAGCGTGTTGGTGCTATACACAGATACGCAGTATTTT. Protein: CSVLVLYTDTQYF.

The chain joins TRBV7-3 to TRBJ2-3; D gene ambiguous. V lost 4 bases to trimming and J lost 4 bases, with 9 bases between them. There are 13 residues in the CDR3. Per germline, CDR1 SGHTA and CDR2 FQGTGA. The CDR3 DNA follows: TGTGCCAGCAGCTCGCCTGTGGCAGATACGCAGTATTTT. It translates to CASSSPVADTQYF.

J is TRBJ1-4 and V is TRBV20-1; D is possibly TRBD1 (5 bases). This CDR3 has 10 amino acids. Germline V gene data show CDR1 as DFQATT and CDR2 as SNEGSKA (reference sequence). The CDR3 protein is CGGESEKLFF. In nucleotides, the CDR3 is TGCGGGGGGGAATCTGAAAAACTGTTTTTT.